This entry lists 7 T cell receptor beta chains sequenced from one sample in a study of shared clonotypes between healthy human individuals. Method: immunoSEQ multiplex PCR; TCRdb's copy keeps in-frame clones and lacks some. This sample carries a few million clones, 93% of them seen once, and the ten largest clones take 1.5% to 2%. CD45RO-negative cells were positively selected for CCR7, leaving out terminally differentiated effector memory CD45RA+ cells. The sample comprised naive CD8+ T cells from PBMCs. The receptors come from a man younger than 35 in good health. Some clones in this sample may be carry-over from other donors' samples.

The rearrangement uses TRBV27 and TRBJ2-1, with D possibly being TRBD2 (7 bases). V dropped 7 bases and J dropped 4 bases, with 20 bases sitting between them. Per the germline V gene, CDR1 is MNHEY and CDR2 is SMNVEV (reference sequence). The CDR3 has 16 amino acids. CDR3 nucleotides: TGTGCCAGCACCCGTGGGCGGGGGCCGGGGTACAATGAGCAGTTCTTC. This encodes CASTRGRGPGYNEQFF.

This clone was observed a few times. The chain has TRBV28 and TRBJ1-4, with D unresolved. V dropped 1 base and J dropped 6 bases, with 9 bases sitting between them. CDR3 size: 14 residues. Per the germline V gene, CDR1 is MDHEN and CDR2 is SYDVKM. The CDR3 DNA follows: TGTGCCAGCAGTTTATCCCAGGCTCATGAAAAACTGTTTTTT. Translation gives CASSLSQAHEKLFF.

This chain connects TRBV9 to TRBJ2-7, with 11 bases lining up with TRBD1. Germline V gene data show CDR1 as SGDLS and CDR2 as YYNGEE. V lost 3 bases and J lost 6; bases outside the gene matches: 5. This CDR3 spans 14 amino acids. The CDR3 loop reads CASSDRDRGVEQYF. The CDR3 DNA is TGTGCCAGCAGCGACCGGGACAGGGGGGTCGAGCAGTACTTC.

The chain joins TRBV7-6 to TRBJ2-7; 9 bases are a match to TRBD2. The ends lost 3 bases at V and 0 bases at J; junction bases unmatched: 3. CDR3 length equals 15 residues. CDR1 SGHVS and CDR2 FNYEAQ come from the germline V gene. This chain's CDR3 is CASSFSGGSSYEQYF. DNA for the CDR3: TGTGCCAGCAGCTTTAGCGGGGGTAGCTCCTACGAGCAGTACTTC.

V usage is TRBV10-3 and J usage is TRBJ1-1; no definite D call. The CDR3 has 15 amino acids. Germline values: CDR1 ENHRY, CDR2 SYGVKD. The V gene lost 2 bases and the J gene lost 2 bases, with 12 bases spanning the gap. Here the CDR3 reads CAISERLGVNTEAFF. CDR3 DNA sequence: TGTGCCATCAGTGAGAGGCTCGGCGTTAACACTGAAGCTTTCTTT.

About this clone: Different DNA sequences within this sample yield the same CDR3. CDR3 nucleotides: TGTGCCAGCAGTTACTCGACTAGCGGGAGGGCAGAGCAGTTCTTC. Its protein is CASSYSTSGRAEQFF. The chain is built from TRBV6-5 and TRBJ2-1, with TRBD2 identical over 14 bases. This CDR3 is built from 15 residues. CDR1 and CDR2 from the germline V gene are MNHEY and SVGAGI. Trimming cost V 0 bases and J 10 bases; bases outside gene matches: 2.

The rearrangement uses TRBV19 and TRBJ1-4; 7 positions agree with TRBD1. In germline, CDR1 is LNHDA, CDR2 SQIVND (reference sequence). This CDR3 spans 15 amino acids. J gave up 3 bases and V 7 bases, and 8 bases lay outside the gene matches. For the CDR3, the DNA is TGTGCCAGTACTACTCCGGGACAGCCTAATGAAAAACTGTTTTTT. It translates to CASTTPGQPNEKLFF. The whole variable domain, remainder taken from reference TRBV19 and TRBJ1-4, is DGGITQSPKYLFRKEGQNVTLSCEQNLNHDAMYWYRQDPGQGLRLIYYSQIVNDFQKGDIAEGYSVSREKKESFPLTVTSAQKNPTAFYLCASTTPGQPNEKLFFGSGTQLSVL.